This record covers a single T cell receptor beta chain. The data were produced by immunoSEQ multiplex PCR, yet TCRdb's version contains in-frame clones alone and is incomplete. Of hundreds of thousands of clones in the sample, roughly 84% are singletons; the top ten hold around 0.98%. The germline V and J ends were trimmed by 1 base and 0 bases, with 9 bases remaining between them. From germline, CDR1 is SEHNR and CDR2 FQNEAQ (reference sequence). The CDR3 contains 15 residues. This record comes from a study of blood T cell repertoires in COVID-19. Study context: PBMCs, B-cell-depleted T cells, or T cells were the source of the cDNA or gDNA that made up the material.

This clonotype originated in a man between 40 and 49 years old with acute or convalescent COVID-19. V is TRBV7-9 and J is TRBJ1-1; D ambiguous. The specimen sequenced was peripheral blood. As DNA, the CDR3 is TGTGCCAGCAGCTTAGGGGAGAACATGAACACTGAAGCTTTCTTT. This translates into CASSLGENMNTEAFF.